This entry lists 5 T cell receptor beta chains sequenced from one sample in a study of Tregs in tolerant kidney transplant recipients (dated by TCRdb to about 2019). The library came from the immunoSEQ multiplex PCR assay. This immuneACCESS table, as held by TCRdb, lists in-frame sequences with V and J called but not all clones. Of the missing ones, under half trace to an unresolved V gene in checked studies; the others have no known cause. The sample table contains around 78,000 clones; only one count was recorded for around 93% of them. 0.34% of the sample belongs to the ten largest clones. According to the study, the label for this sample's time point signals: blood sample drawn before combined kidney and bone marrow transplant. The sequencing used Tregs from blood, collected before the transplant. The receptors here all came from a human donor who received a combined kidney and bone marrow transplant.

V is TRBV28 and J is TRBJ1-2; D not resolved. From germline, CDR1 is MDHEN and CDR2 SYDVKM. The CDR3 has 11 amino acids. V was pared by 5 bases and J by 10 bases, with 11 bases between. The CDR3 DNA is TGTGCCAGCAGTGCCTCAGCGGTCTACACCTTC. It specifies CASSASAVYTF.

This chain links TRBV5-5 with TRBJ1-1, with D hard to call. CDR1 is SGHKS, CDR2 YYEKEE, per germline (reference sequence). The CDR3 loop spans 14 amino acids. Trimming stripped 1 base from V and 2 bases from J, with 9 bases between. Written as DNA, the CDR3 is TGTGCCAGCAGCTTGTTTGAGTTAAACACTGAAGCTTTCTTT. This codes for CASSLFELNTEAFF.

This clone was seen once. This CDR3 is also generated by other DNA sequences in the sample. This chain connects TRBV29-1 to TRBJ2-1; D is undetermined. Trimming pared 4 bases from V and 6 bases from J, leaving 10 bases between. CDR1 and CDR2 (germline): SQVTM, ANQGSEA. The CDR3 loop spans 12 amino acids. CDR3 bases: TGCAGCGTTGTGGGTGTGGGCAATGAGCAGTTCTTC. It translates to CSVVGVGNEQFF.

The chain uses TRBV28 and TRBJ2-1; D gene uncertain. In germline, CDR1 is MDHEN, CDR2 SYDVKM. Between the trimmed V and J ends, which lost 4 bases and 5 bases, there was a span of 15 bases. The CDR3 is made up of 15 amino acids. CDR3 region: CASSYPGLRDNEQFF. In DNA, the CDR3 is TGTGCCAGCAGTTATCCCGGGCTTAGGGACAATGAGCAGTTCTTC. Together with reference TRBV28 and TRBJ2-1, the CDR3 gives the full variable domain: DVKVTQSSRYLVKRTGEKVFLECVQDMDHENMFWYRQDPGLGLRLIYFSYDVKMKEKGDIPEGYSVSREKKERFSLILESASTNQTSMYLCASSYPGLRDNEQFFGPGTRLTVL.

V is TRBV5-1 and J is TRBJ2-1; 7 nucleotides match TRBD2. The V gene end was trimmed by 0 bases and the J gene end by 1 base; junction bases not matched to a gene: 4. Germline CDR1 is SGHRS and CDR2 is YFSETQ. CDR3 size: 16 residues. The CDR3 DNA sequence: TGCGCCAGCAGCTTGGCTGCTAGCGGTTCCTACAATGAGCAGTTCTTC. Encoded protein: CASSLAASGSYNEQFF.